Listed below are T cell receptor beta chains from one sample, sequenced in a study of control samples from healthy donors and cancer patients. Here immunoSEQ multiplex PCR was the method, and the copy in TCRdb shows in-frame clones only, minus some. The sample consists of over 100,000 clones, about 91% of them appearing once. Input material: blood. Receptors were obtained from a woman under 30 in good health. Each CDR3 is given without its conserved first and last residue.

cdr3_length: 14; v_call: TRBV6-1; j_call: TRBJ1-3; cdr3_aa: ASSALGDSSGNTIY
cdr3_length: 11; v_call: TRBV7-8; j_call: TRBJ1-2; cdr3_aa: ASSLVNGYGYT
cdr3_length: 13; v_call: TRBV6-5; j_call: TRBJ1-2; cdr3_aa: ASSLTGYEGYGYT
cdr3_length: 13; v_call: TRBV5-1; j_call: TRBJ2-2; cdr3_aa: ASRPGTVGTGELF
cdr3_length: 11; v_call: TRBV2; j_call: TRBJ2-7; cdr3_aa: ASSEVRGYEQY
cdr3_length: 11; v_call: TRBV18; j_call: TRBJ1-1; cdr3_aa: ASSPRLNTEAF
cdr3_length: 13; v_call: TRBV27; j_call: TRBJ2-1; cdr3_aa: ASSNPASRYNEQF
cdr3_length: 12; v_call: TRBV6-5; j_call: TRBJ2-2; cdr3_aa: ASMSGGDPGELF
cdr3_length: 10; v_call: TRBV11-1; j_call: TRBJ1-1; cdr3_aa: ASSLENTEAF
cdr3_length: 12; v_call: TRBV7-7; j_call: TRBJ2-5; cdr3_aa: ASSRQGRQETQY
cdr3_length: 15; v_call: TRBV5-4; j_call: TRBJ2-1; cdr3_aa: ASSLAGDSLFYNEQF
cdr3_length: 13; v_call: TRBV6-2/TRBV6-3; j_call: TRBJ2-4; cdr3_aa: ASSTSVPPKNIQY
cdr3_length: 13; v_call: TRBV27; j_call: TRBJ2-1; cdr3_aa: ASTPGFSSYNEQF
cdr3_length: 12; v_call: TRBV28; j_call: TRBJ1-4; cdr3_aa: ASTSMPGVPKLF
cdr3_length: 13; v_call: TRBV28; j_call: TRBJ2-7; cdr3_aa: ASSLGGQGADEQY
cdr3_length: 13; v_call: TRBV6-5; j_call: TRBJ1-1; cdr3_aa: ASRHNQGTGTEAF
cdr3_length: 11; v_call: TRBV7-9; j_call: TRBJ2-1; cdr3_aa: ASSPSTYNEQF
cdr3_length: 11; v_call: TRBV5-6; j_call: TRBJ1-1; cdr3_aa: ASSRFMNTEAF
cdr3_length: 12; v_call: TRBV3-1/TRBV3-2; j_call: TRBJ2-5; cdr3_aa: ASSHGGGQETQY
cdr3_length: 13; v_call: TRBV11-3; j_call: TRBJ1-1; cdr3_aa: ASSLNFEKNTEAF
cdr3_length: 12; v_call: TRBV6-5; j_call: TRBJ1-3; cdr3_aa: ASRWTDSGNTIY
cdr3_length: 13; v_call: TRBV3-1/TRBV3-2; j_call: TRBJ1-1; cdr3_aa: ASSQDPQSGTEAF
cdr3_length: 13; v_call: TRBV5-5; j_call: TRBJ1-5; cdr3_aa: ASSLGGGPNQPQH
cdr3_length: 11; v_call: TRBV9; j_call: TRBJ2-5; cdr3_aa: ASSKGTLGTQY
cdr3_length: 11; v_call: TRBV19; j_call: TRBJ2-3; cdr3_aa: ASSTSRTDTQY
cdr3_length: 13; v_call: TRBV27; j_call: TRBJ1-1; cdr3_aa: ASSSPGYRDTEAF
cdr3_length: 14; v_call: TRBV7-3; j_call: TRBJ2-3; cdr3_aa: ASSHGTLAVADTQY
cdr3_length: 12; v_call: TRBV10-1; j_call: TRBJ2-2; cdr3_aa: ASSERQFTGELF
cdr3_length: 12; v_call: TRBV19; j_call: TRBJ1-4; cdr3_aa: ASSRQGVQEKLF
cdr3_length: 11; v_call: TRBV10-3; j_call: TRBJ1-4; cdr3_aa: AISGQVNEKLF
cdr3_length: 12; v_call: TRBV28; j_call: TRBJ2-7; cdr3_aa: ASSSPGQVREQY
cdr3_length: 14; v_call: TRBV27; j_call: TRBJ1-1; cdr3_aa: ASSLRGSVMNTEAF
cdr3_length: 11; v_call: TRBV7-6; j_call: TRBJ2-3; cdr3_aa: ASSFTTADTQY
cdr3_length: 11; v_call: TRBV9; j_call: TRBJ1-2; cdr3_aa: ASSARTGFGYT
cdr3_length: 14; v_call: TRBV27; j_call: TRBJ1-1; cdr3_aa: ASSLDVRDTVSEAF
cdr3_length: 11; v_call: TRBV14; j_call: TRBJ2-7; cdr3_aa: ASRHGLTYEQY
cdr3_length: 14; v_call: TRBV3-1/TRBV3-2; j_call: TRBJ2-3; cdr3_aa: ASSQVTSGGTDTQY
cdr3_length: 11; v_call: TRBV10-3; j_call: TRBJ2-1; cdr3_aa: AFWDSRDNEQF
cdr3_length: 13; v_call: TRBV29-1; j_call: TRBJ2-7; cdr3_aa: ISSGGGREHYEQY